Below, 31 T cell receptor beta chains from the same sample are listed, as sequenced in a study of a mutant IDH1 vaccine in newly diagnosed glioma. Sequenced by immunoSEQ multiplex PCR; TCRdb stores in-frame clones only, minus some. The table includes around 50,000 clones, 86% detected once. Time point described: baseline, week 1 (first vaccination visit). Documented treatment: pre-vaccination baseline after standard-of-care therapy. The input for sequencing was PBMCs, taken from a glioma patient treated with radiotherapy, temozolomide or both. The receptors originated from a man aged 35-49 years with glioma.

The chain couples TRBV5-4 to TRBJ2-1, with D possibly matching TRBD2 (7 bases). The germline V gene encodes CDR1 SGHNT and CDR2 YYREEE (reference sequence). The CDR3 totals 17 residues. V gave up 0 bases and J gave up 7 bases, with 20 bases separating them. CDR3 protein: CASSLAGGGRPLNEQFF. Here the CDR3 DNA reads TGTGCCAGCAGCTTGGCCGGGGGCGGGAGACCTTTAAATGAGCAGTTCTTC.

This rearrangement joins TRBV2 to TRBJ2-1; D perhaps matches TRBD2 (5 bases). This CDR3 has 17 residues. V was trimmed by 2 bases and J by 0 bases, leaving 14 bases between them. Germline V gene data show CDR1 as SNHLY and CDR2 as FYNNEI. This chain's CDR3 is CASSEIGRVSSYNEQFF. The CDR3 region has the DNA TGTGCCAGCAGTGAAATTGGGCGGGTGAGCTCCTACAATGAGCAGTTCTTC.

The V call is TRBV7-2, the J call TRBJ2-2, with D perhaps given as TRBD1 or TRBD2 (6 bases each). The germline gives CDR1 SGHTA, CDR2 FQGNSA. Trimming took 5 bases from V and 5 from J, leaving 15 bases between them. The CDR3 is 15 residues long. The CDR3 loop is CASSPLGGGTGELFF. CDR3 nucleotides: TGTGCCAGCAGCCCCCTCGGGGGCGGGACCGGGGAGCTGTTTTTT. The full variable domain, rest sourced from reference TRBV7-2 and TRBJ2-2, is GAGVSQSPSNKVTEKGKDVELRCDPISGHTALYWYRQSLGQGLEFLIYFQGNSAPDKSGLPSDRFSAERTGGSVSTLTIQRTQQEDSAVYLCASSPLGGGTGELFFGEGSRLTVL.

The rearrangement links TRBV5-1 to TRBJ2-7; 9 bases fit TRBD2. This CDR3 comprises 15 residues. Trimming took 3 bases from V and 2 from J; bases not matched to a gene: 6. CDR1 and CDR2 from the germline V gene are SGHRS and YFSETQ. The CDR3: CASSYVAGAPYEQYF. Here the CDR3 DNA reads TGCGCCAGCAGCTACGTAGCGGGAGCCCCCTACGAGCAGTACTTC. Full variable domain (missing parts from reference TRBV5-1 and TRBJ2-7): KAGVTQTPRYLIKTRGQQVTLSCSPISGHRSVSWYQQTPGQGLQFLFEYFSETQRNKGNFPGRFSGRQFSNSRSEMNVSTLELGDSALYLCASSYVAGAPYEQYFGPGTRLTVT.

The chain joins TRBV6-6 to TRBJ2-7; D might be TRBD1 or TRBD2, each matching 5 bases. There are 12 residues in the CDR3. Between the trimmed V and J ends, which lost 6 bases and 5 bases, there was a span of 11 bases. Per germline, CDR1 MNHNY and CDR2 SVGAGI (reference sequence). The CDR3 DNA reads TGTGCCAGCAGCCCCTGGGGGAACGAGCAGTACTTC. Translation gives CASSPWGNEQYF.

The chain couples TRBV7-2 to TRBJ2-7, with D perhaps TRBD1 (6 bases). This CDR3 spans 14 amino acids. With 6 bases removed from V and 2 bases from J, the gap between germline ends came to 14 bases. Germline CDR1 is SGHTA and CDR2 is FQGNSA. CDR3 residues: CASSTLGAAYEQYF. The CDR3 DNA reads TGTGCCAGCAGTACCCTGGGGGCGGCCTACGAGCAGTACTTC.

The genes are TRBV18 and TRBJ2-1; 8 bases fit TRBD2. CDR1 and CDR2 (germline): KGHSH, LQKENI. With V trimmed by 7 bases and J by 6 bases, 5 bases remained unmatched. The CDR3 totals 13 residues. CDR3 protein: CASFAGGGNEQFF. CDR3 nucleotides: TGTGCCAGCTTCGCGGGAGGTGGCAATGAGCAGTTCTTC.

The chain uses TRBV25-1 and TRBJ1-5; tentatively, D is TRBD1 (5 bases). Trimming removed 2 bases at V and 4 bases at J, with 6 bases between. Germline V lookup: CDR1 MGHDK, CDR2 SYGVNS. The CDR3 consists of 13 residues. The CDR3 DNA reads as TGTGCCAGCAGTGAAGGGGGGAATCAGCCCCAGCATTTT. This codes for CASSEGGNQPQHF.

V and J are TRBV6-1 and TRBJ2-3; 7 bases align to TRBD1. The CDR3 loop spans 14 amino acids. Trimming at V came to 10 bases and at J to 1 base, leaving 8 bases not matched to a gene. Germline loops: CDR1 MNHNS, CDR2 SASEGT. The CDR3 DNA follows: TGTGCCACGCACGACAGGGCTCGCACAGATACGCAGTATTTT. Its protein product is CATHDRARTDTQYF.

The chain joins TRBV5-6 to TRBJ2-5; a possible D gene is TRBD2 (5 bases). This CDR3 spans 14 amino acids. Trimming removed 5 bases at V and 10 bases at J, with 21 bases between. Germline V gene data show CDR1 as SGHDT and CDR2 as YYEEEE. The CDR3, as DNA: TGTGCCAGCAGTCCTGCGGGTGCCCTAGGTTTCCAGTACTTC. Protein: CASSPAGALGFQYF.

V usage is TRBV6-4 and J usage is TRBJ2-1; D gene ambiguous. The germline V gene encodes CDR1 MRHNA and CDR2 SNTAGT. V was clipped by 6 bases and J by 0 bases, with 9 bases between them. The CDR3 contains 14 residues. The CDR3 bases are TGTGCCAGCAGAATGGGTAGCTCCTACAATGAGCAGTTCTTC. Translation: CASRMGSSYNEQFF.

V usage is TRBV6-6 and J usage is TRBJ2-7; 8 bases align to TRBD1. V trimming: 8 bases; J trimming: 1 base; junction bases outside the gene matches: 4. CDR3 size: 13 residues. Germline values: CDR1 MNHNY, CDR2 SVGAGI (reference sequence). CDR3 sequence (DNA): TGTGCCAGCGGCAGGGACAGGTCCTACGAGCAGTACTTC. This gives the protein CASGRDRSYEQYF.

This chain connects TRBV6-6 to TRBJ2-3; D unclear. V lost 4 bases and J lost 2, with 16 bases in between. The CDR3 has 16 amino acids. CDR1 and CDR2 from the germline V gene are MNHNY and SVGAGI (reference sequence). The CDR3 sequence is CASSSSRNRYTDTQYF. Here the CDR3 DNA reads TGTGCCAGCAGTTCCTCTCGCAATCGCTACACAGATACGCAGTATTTT.

This clone was recorded once. This rearrangement joins TRBV5-1 to TRBJ2-3; TRBD2 agrees at 7 bases. Unmatched junction bases numbered 8, after V lost 3 bases and J lost 4 bases. Per germline, CDR1 SGHRS and CDR2 YFSETQ. The CDR3 is 15 residues long. The CDR3 loop reads CASSWEGYSPDTQYF. CDR3 sequence (DNA): TGCGCCAGCAGCTGGGAGGGGTATAGCCCAGATACGCAGTATTTT.

J is TRBJ2-7 and V is TRBV4-2; D is unclear. V was pared by 1 base and J by 0 bases, with 7 bases between. Germline V CDR1 and CDR2: LGHNA, YNFKEQ. This CDR3 comprises 14 residues. The CDR3 region is CASSQARASYEQYF. In nucleotides, the CDR3 is TGTGCCAGCAGCCAAGCTAGGGCCTCCTACGAGCAGTACTTC.

This clone was detected once. The chain couples TRBV19 to TRBJ1-5; 7 nucleotides agree with TRBD1. V trimming: 6 bases; J trimming: 0 bases; junction bases outside the gene matches: 11. This CDR3 spans 17 amino acids. CDR1 is LNHDA, CDR2 SQIVND, per germline (reference sequence). The CDR3 reads CASSEDRRGYSNQPQHF. In DNA, the CDR3 is TGTGCCAGTAGCGAGGACAGGAGGGGGTATAGCAATCAGCCCCAGCATTTT.

The chain recombines TRBV4-2 with TRBJ2-7, with D possibly TRBD1 on 5 matching bases. Germline assignment: CDR1 LGHNA and CDR2 YNFKEQ. V lost 0 bases, J lost 5 bases, and 17 bases lay in between. This CDR3 region has 16 residues. CDR3 in amino acids: CASSQDWARENNEQYF. DNA for the CDR3: TGTGCCAGCAGCCAAGATTGGGCCAGGGAAAACAACGAGCAGTACTTC.

The rearrangement joins TRBV5-1 to TRBJ2-3; TRBD2 aligns across 12 bases. In germline, CDR1 is SGHRS, CDR2 YFSETQ. Trimming at V came to 4 bases and at J to 0 bases, leaving 3 bases not matched to a gene. The CDR3 totals 16 residues. CDR3: CASSLGTSGSTDTQYF. The CDR3 coding sequence is TGCGCCAGCAGCCTAGGGACTAGCGGGAGCACAGATACGCAGTATTTT.

This chain connects TRBV4-2 to TRBJ2-7; D ambiguous. This CDR3 has 15 residues. The germline V gene encodes CDR1 LGHNA and CDR2 YNFKEQ. The V gene lost 4 bases and the J gene lost 2 bases, with 15 bases spanning the gap. The CDR3 protein is CASSLLSGNPYEQYF. In nucleotides, the CDR3 is TGTGCCAGCAGCCTTCTCAGTGGGAACCCCTACGAGCAGTACTTC.

The chain employs TRBV6-5 and TRBJ2-2; D unclear. With 2 bases removed from V and 8 bases from J, the gap between germline ends came to 3 bases. Germline CDR1 MNHEY, CDR2 SVGAGI. The CDR3 covers 11 residues. Here the CDR3 DNA reads TGTGCCAGCAGTTACGAGGGGGAGCTGTTTTTT. Translating it yields CASSYEGELFF.

The V call is TRBV5-6, the J call TRBJ1-4; no definite D call. The CDR3 length is 16 residues. Deletions cut 0 bases from V and 0 bases from J, with 9 bases between. Germline V gene data show CDR1 as SGHDT and CDR2 as YYEEEE. The CDR3 spells CASSLADRPTNEKLFF. CDR3 nucleotide sequence: TGTGCCAGCAGCTTGGCGGATAGGCCAACTAATGAAAAACTGTTTTTT.

The chain joins TRBV29-1 to TRBJ2-7; TRBD1 agrees at 8 bases. Germline CDR1 reads SQVTM; CDR2 reads ANQGSEA. This CDR3 has 13 amino acids. V dropped 8 bases and J dropped 5; count of bases not matched to a gene: 11. CDR3 sequence reads: CSTQKTGANEQYF. The CDR3 DNA reads as TGCAGCACTCAAAAGACAGGGGCCAACGAGCAGTACTTC.

The chain recombines TRBV11-2 with TRBJ2-5, with D hard to call. CDR3 size: 14 residues. V was shortened by 1 base and J by 2 bases, with 8 bases between the two germline ends. CDR1 SGHAT and CDR2 FQNNGV come from the germline V gene. This chain's CDR3 is CASSLGGAQETQYF. DNA for the CDR3: TGTGCCAGCAGCTTAGGCGGTGCTCAAGAGACCCAGTACTTC.

CDR3 protein: CAIKLAGADTQYF. The CDR3 region has the DNA TGTGCCATCAAGCTGGCAGGGGCAGATACGCAGTATTTT. The chain joins TRBV10-3 to TRBJ2-3; D might be TRBD1 (6 bases). The length of the CDR3 is 13 residues. V lost 7 bases and J lost 4, with 12 bases in between. Per germline, CDR1 ENHRY and CDR2 SYGVKD.

The table lists this clone with a count of one. The J gene is TRBJ2-7, the V gene TRBV6-6; the D gene is possibly TRBD1 (6 bases). The germline V gene encodes CDR1 MNHNY and CDR2 SVGAGI (reference sequence). V lost 6 bases and J lost 3, with 21 bases in between. There are 16 residues in the CDR3. The CDR3 sequence: CASRDPGALVLYEQYF. CDR3 nucleotide sequence: TGTGCCAGCAGGGACCCAGGGGCTTTGGTCCTCTACGAGCAGTACTTC.

In this sample, this clone turned up once. This chain links TRBV4-3 with TRBJ2-5, with TRBD2 matching over 9 bases. From germline, CDR1 is LGHNA and CDR2 YSLEER. The CDR3 sequence is 18 residues long. The ends lost 0 bases at V and 2 bases at J; junction bases unmatched: 10. The CDR3 DNA follows: TGCGCCAGCAGCCAAGATCTTGGGGCTAGCGGGATTCAAGAGACCCAGTACTTC. Translating it yields CASSQDLGASGIQETQYF.

The rearrangement uses TRBV5-1 and TRBJ2-5; D tentatively fits TRBD1 or TRBD2 (6 bases each). Judging by the DNA end, TRBJ2-7 fits better; the J call may be wrong. This CDR3 region has 15 residues. Germline lookup yields CDR1 SGHRS and CDR2 YFSETQ. CDR3 sequence reads: CASSFSPGAYYEQYF. CDR3 nucleotides: TGCGCCAGCAGCTTCTCCCCGGGGGCCTACTACGAGCAGTACTTC.

The rearrangement uses TRBV14 and TRBJ2-6; no firm D call. Germline V lookup: CDR1 SGHDN, CDR2 FVKESK. This CDR3 region has 15 residues. V was cut by 2 bases and J by 3 bases, with 8 bases left in between. The DNA for the CDR3 is TGTGCCAGCAGCCAATTGGGATTTGGGGCCAACGTCCTGACTTTC. Its translation: CASSQLGFGANVLTF.

CDR3: CASSSGLAGGPSSYEQYF. The DNA of the CDR3 is TGTGCCAGCAGCAGCGGACTAGCGGGAGGGCCAAGCTCCTACGAGCAGTACTTC. The genes are TRBV9 and TRBJ2-7; 15 nucleotides agree with TRBD2. Trimming removed 4 bases from V and 0 bases from J; junction bases left unmatched: 8. The germline V gene has CDR1 SGDLS and CDR2 YYNGEE. The CDR3 loop spans 18 amino acids.

The J gene is TRBJ2-7, the V gene TRBV18, with TRBD2 as a possible D gene (5 bases). Between the trimmed V and J ends, which lost 3 bases and 0 bases, there was a span of 6 bases. Germline values: CDR1 KGHSH, CDR2 LQKENI. The CDR3 covers 13 residues. The CDR3 reads CASSPRGSYEQYF. The CDR3, as DNA: TGTGCCAGCTCACCTCGGGGCTCCTACGAGCAGTACTTC.

The rearrangement uses TRBV28 and TRBJ1-1; tentatively, D is TRBD1 (6 bases). The CDR3 sequence is 14 residues long. Germline values: CDR1 MDHEN, CDR2 SYDVKM. The V and J ends lost 8 bases and 7 bases respectively, with 20 bases between them. CDR3 protein: CASYERGGRGEAFF. The CDR3 DNA sequence: TGTGCCAGCTACGAAAGGGGGGGTCGCGGTGAAGCTTTCTTT.